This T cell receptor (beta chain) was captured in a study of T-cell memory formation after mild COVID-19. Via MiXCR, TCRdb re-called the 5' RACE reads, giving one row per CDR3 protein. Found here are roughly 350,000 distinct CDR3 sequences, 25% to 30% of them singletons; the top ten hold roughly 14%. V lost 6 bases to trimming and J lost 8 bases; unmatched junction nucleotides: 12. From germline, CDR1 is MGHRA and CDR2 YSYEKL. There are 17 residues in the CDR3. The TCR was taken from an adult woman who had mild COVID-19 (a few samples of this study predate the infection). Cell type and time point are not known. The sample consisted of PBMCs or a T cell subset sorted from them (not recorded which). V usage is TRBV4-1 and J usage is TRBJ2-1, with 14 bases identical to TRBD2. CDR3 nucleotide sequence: TGCGCCAGCAGGCTTACCGGGACTAGCGGGGGAGGGGATGAGCAGTTCTTC. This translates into CASRLTGTSGGGDEQFF.